This entry describes one T cell receptor (beta chain). The ends were cut back, 0 bases at V and 3 bases at J, with 6 bases in the middle. Germline V lookup: CDR1 SGHNT, CDR2 YYREEE (reference sequence). The CDR3 is made up of 13 amino acids. Methods used by the authors: From reference gene primer amplification, estimates of nucleated cell counts were derived. TCRdb keeps only in-frame clones here, not all; method: immunoSEQ multiplex PCR. Clone size and V and J calls were adopted from that table, with D and trimming inferred from the DNA. The sample consists of almost 350,000 clones, approximately 90% of them appearing once. This record comes from a study of blood T cell repertoires in COVID-19. As for the study in general: COVID-19 samples from acute and convalescent phases originated in the United States, Italy and Spain. In each case, the material was cDNA or gDNA derived from T cells, B-cell-depleted T cells, or PBMCs.

The genes are TRBV5-4 and TRBJ1-1, with D maybe TRBD1 (5 bases). The receptor's source is an older woman with COVID-19, enrolled during active disease. The sequencing sample was made of peripheral blood. The CDR3 region has the DNA TGTGCCAGCAGCTTGGGCAGGGACACTGAAGCTTTCTTT. It specifies CASSLGRDTEAFF.